The 11 T cell receptor beta chains below were found in one sample sequenced in a study of blood T cell repertoires in COVID-19. Measured with immunoSEQ multiplex PCR; TCRdb has only the in-frame clones, and not every one. The table includes roughly 410,000 clones, about 90% detected once. Sequences were obtained from peripheral blood. Receptors were obtained from a woman aged 60-70 years with COVID-19, enrolled during active disease.

The V gene is TRBV6-6, the J gene TRBJ1-6; 10 bases are a match to TRBD1. The CDR3 sequence is 15 residues long. CDR1 is MNHNY, CDR2 SVGAGI, per germline (reference sequence). J gave up 10 bases and V 6 bases, and 9 bases lay outside the gene matches. The CDR3 reads CASSLGGQGRSPLHF. CDR3 bases: TGTGCCAGCAGCCTCGGGGGACAGGGGAGATCACCCCTCCACTTT.

The chain has TRBV7-9 and TRBJ1-4, with D hard to call. Trimming left V 5 bases short and J 8 bases short, with 12 bases between. The CDR3 loop spans 13 amino acids. Germline lookup yields CDR1 SEHNR and CDR2 FQNEAQ (reference sequence). CDR3 DNA sequence: TGTGCCAGCAGCATGAGGACGGGAGAAAAACTGTTTTTT. It specifies CASSMRTGEKLFF. Using reference TRBV7-9 and TRBJ1-4 for the parts outside the CDR3, the full variable domain is DTGVSQNPRHKITKRGQNVTFRCDPISEHNRLYWYRQTLGQGPEFLTYFQNEAQLEKSRLLSDRFSAERPKGSFSTLEIQRTEQGDSAMYLCASSMRTGEKLFFGSGTQLSVL.

Turning to this clone: This sample also contains other DNA sequences that code for the same CDR3. The chain joins TRBV19 to TRBJ2-3; TRBD2 might be the D (5 bases). The germline V gene encodes CDR1 LNHDA and CDR2 SQIVND (reference sequence). The CDR3 is 13 amino acids. V lost 6 bases and J lost 0, with 7 bases in between. The CDR3 DNA reads TGTGCCAGTAGGGAGGCTAGCACAGATACGCAGTATTTT. The encoded protein is CASREASTDTQYF.

This clone was picked up a small number of times. The CDR3 loop reads CASSYVGTSGGEEQFF. The CDR3 DNA follows: TGTGCCAGCAGTTACGTCGGGACTAGCGGGGGTGAGGAGCAGTTCTTC. The genes are TRBV6-5 and TRBJ2-1; 14 nucleotides line up with TRBD2. The ends lost 2 bases at V and 10 bases at J; junction bases unmatched: 7. There are 16 residues in the CDR3. Germline CDR1 reads MNHEY; CDR2 reads SVGAGI.

The rearrangement links TRBV7-3 to TRBJ2-3; D is possibly TRBD2 (6 bases). The CDR3 runs 15 residues. V dropped 5 bases and J dropped 6 bases, with 18 bases sitting between them. The V gene's germline CDR1 is SGHTA and CDR2 FQGTGA. CDR3 DNA sequence: TGTGCCAGCAGCCCGTCGGGACTCGTAATGGATACGCAGTATTTT. Residues: CASSPSGLVMDTQYF. The full variable domain, rest sourced from reference TRBV7-3 and TRBJ2-3, is GAGVSQTPSNKVTEKGKYVELRCDPISGHTALYWYRQSLGQGPEFLIYFQGTGAADDSGLPNDRFFAVRPEGSVSTLKIQRTERGDSAVYLCASSPSGLVMDTQYFGPGTRLTVL.

The V gene is TRBV6-6, the J gene TRBJ1-3; 8 bases fit TRBD1. This CDR3 spans 14 amino acids. Trimming removed 10 bases from V and 0 bases from J; junction bases left unmatched: 5. CDR1 and CDR2 from the germline V gene are MNHNY and SVGAGI (reference sequence). Written as DNA, the CDR3 is TGTGCCACCCAGGGGGCCTTCTCTGGAAACACCATATATTTT. As protein: CATQGAFSGNTIYF.

The J gene is TRBJ1-5, the V gene TRBV5-6; 7 nucleotides line up with TRBD1. J gave up 3 bases and V 4 bases, and 4 bases lay outside the gene matches. CDR1 and CDR2 from the germline V gene are SGHDT and YYEEEE. This CDR3 has 14 amino acids. This CDR3 reads CASSPRGFNQPQHF. The CDR3 DNA reads as TGTGCCAGCAGCCCCAGGGGGTTCAATCAGCCCCAGCATTTT.

The J gene is TRBJ2-2, the V gene TRBV5-4; D possibly corresponds to TRBD1 (5 bases). Germline V lookup: CDR1 SGHNT, CDR2 YYREEE (reference sequence). Trimming pared 0 bases from V and 11 bases from J, leaving 14 bases between. The CDR3 consists of 14 residues. This CDR3 is CASSLEARVGELFF. In nucleotides, the CDR3 is TGTGCCAGCAGCTTGGAGGCCAGGGTTGGCGAGCTGTTTTTT.

The rearrangement joins TRBV7-9 to TRBJ2-7, with a weak D call TRBD1 (5 bases). Germline V gene data show CDR1 as SEHNR and CDR2 as FQNEAQ (reference sequence). V lost 3 bases to trimming and J lost 4 bases, with 10 bases between them. This CDR3 has 13 residues. Here the CDR3 reads CASSFKGIYEQYF. CDR3 nucleotides: TGTGCCAGCAGCTTTAAGGGGATTTACGAGCAGTACTTC.

J is TRBJ1-6 and V is TRBV19; 8 bases agree with TRBD1. V trimming: 7 bases; J trimming: 7 bases; junction bases outside the gene matches: 6. The CDR3 covers 14 residues. Germline CDR1 and CDR2: LNHDA and SQIVND (reference sequence). The CDR3 DNA follows: TGTGCCAGTAATGAGAGACAGGGGAATTCACCCCTCCACTTT. This gives the protein CASNERQGNSPLHF.

The rearrangement joins TRBV10-3 to TRBJ2-7, with unresolved D. Germline V gene sequence: CDR1 ENHRY, CDR2 SYGVKD. The CDR3 contains 13 residues. The V and J ends lost 3 bases and 0 bases respectively, with 6 bases between them. Here the CDR3 DNA reads TGTGCCATCAGTGACAGGTTCTCCTACGAGCAGTACTTC. It yields the protein CAISDRFSYEQYF.